One T cell receptor beta chain is described in this entry. What it recognizes is unknown. The CDR3 totals 16 residues. V lost 7 bases and J lost 4, with 20 bases in between. TCRdb independently ran MiXCR on the 5' RACE reads; one entry per CDR3 protein. The sample holds some 450,000 distinct CDR3 sequences, 20% seen once. The entry originates in a study of T-cell memory formation after mild COVID-19. Study-wide results and caveats: For contracting clones, CD4+ ones sat mainly in CM and EM, CD8+ in EMRA. Cross-reactive memory apparently joined, as some responding clones appeared in pre-infection memory.

The origin of this receptor is an adult woman who had mild COVID-19 (a few samples of this study predate the infection). Cell type and time point are not known. The J gene is TRBJ2-1, the V gene TRBV12-3 or TRBV12-4; tentatively, D is TRBD1 (7 bases). Specimen: PBMCs or a T cell subset sorted from them (not recorded which). In nucleotides, the CDR3 is TGTGCCAGCAACAAAAGGACAGGTGGGGGGTACAATGAGCAGTTCTTC. Protein product: CASNKRTGGGYNEQFF.